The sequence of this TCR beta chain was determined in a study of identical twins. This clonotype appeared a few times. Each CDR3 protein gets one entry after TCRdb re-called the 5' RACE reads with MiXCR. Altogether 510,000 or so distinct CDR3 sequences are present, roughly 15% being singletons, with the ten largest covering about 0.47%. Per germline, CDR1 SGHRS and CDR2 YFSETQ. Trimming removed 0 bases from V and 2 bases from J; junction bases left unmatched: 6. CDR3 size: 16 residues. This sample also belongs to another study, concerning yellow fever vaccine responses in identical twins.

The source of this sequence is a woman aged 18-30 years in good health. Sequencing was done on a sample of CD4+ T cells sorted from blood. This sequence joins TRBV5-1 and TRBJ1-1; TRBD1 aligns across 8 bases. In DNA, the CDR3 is TGCGCCAGCAGCTTGGGTGACAGGGGACGAAACACTGAAGCTTTCTTT. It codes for CASSLGDRGRNTEAFF.